This TCR beta chain was obtained from a study of cytomegalovirus exposure and HLA in healthy donors listed by TCRdb under 2017. For the study in its entirety: According to a later analysis, one platform produced both the roughly 120 validation repertoires and the 720 or so repertoires of the first cohort. The study aimed to test whether signatures of past pathogen exposure could be identified by cataloging public T cell receptors. Along with the roughly 710-subject first cohort, a separate validation cohort of roughly 110 different subjects was used. High-throughput TCR immunosequencing, statistical association of individual TCRs with disease status, and machine learning were combined to predict cytomegalovirus infection status.

There are 13 amino acids in the CDR3, from cysteine to phenylalanine inclusive. Only the CDR3 DNA stays, 39 bases, in frame from base 1. V was cut back by 2 bases and J by 5 bases, leaving a gap of 11 bases between them. In the germline V gene, CDR1 corresponds to SGHRS and CDR2 to YFSETQ. With respect to this clone: The target of this receptor is not known. Base qualities are missing; no much larger clone stands one base away.

The library was built by means of the immunoSEQ multiplex PCR assay. The authors' pipeline ran thus. A statistical classification framework was developed to diagnose cytomegalovirus status using the catalog of TCR beta chain sequences. TCRdb re-hosts the immuneACCESS table, in-frame sequences only. Its copies lack some clones; in the studies checked, an unresolved V gene accounts for under half of them, and the cause for the rest is not known. From that table come the V and J calls and clone size; the DNA was used to work out D and trimming. The sample table shows approximately 270,000 clones, and about 86% are seen once. The ten largest clones represent less than 1.2% of the sample. Overall study outcomes, separate from this receptor: In both the original and validation cohorts, the classifier was reported to diagnose cytomegalovirus status with high specificity and sensitivity. Of the cluster scores, 90% to 95% were above 0 in a later analysis, which found that TCRs clustered in the first cohort also tended to co-occur in the approximately 110 validation repertoires. In vitro tests confirmed that a few of the cytomegalovirus-associated TCR beta chains recognize cytomegalovirus antigens. According to the authors, the approach could potentially be generalized to other disease states and immunological phenotypes. The study listed 150 to 200 TCR beta chains as associated with cytomegalovirus. Most TCR sequences were seen in very few donors, while some public TCRs were found in many individuals. The validation cohort had no HLA typing available for a later analysis, so co-occurrence within that cohort was assessed over all 120 or so repertoires.

The donors were included in the validation cohort of 130 or so subjects, a group kept apart from the roughly 700-subject first cohort. The source material was PBMCs. The sequence is built from TRBV5-1 and TRBJ2-7; D gene: possibly TRBD1, on 5 matching bases. This TCR derives from a woman under 30 in good health and CMV-seronegative. In nucleotide form, the sequence is TGCGCCAGCAGCTTCAAGGGGTCGGACGAGCAGTACTTC. This yields the protein CASSFKGSDEQYF. The variable domain in full, with residues beyond the CDR3 obtained from the reference TRBV5-1 and TRBJ2-7 genes, is KAGVTQTPRYLIKTRGQQVTLSCSPISGHRSVSWYQQTPGQGLQFLFEYFSETQRNKGNFPGRFSGRQFSNSRSEMNVSTLELGDSALYLCASSFKGSDEQYFGPGTRLTVT.